Included here is one T cell receptor beta chain sequence, with context. This sample stems from a study of T cell responses to AZD1222 COVID-19 vaccine. This CDR3 is built from 12 residues. Between the trimmed V and J ends, which lost 3 bases and 10 bases, there was a span of 7 bases. Per germline, CDR1 LGHDT and CDR2 YNNKEL (reference sequence). Data came from immunoSEQ multiplex PCR; TCRdb stores just in-frame clones and leaves some out. The data show approximately 150,000 clones, approximately 86% seen once. The chain couples TRBV3-1 (or the pseudogene TRBV3-2) to TRBJ1-6; D uncertain. The TCR sequence derives from an adult who received the MenACWY meningococcal vaccine as a control. Source: peripheral blood, taken 28 days after the second dose of the MenACWY control vaccine. The CDR3 region is CASSHDVSPLHF. CDR3 in DNA: TGTGCCAGCAGCCATGATGTGTCACCCCTCCACTTT.